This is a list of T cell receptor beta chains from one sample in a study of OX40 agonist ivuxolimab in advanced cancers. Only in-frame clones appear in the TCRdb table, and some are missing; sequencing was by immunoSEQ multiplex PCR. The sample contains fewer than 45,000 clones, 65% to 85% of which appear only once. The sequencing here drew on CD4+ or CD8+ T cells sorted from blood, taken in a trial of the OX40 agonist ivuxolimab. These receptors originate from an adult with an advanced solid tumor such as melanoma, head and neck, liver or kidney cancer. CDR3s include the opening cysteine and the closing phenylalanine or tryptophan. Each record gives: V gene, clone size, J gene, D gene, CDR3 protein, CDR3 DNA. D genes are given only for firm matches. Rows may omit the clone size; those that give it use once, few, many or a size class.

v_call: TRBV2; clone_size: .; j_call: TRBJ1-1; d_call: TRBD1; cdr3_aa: CASSERQGTEAFF; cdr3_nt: TGTGCCAGCAGTGAGAGACAGGGAACTGAAGCTTTCTTT
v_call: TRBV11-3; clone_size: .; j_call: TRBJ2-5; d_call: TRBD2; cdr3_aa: CASSSGLAGETQYF; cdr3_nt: TGTGCCAGCAGCTCCGGACTAGCGGGAGAGACCCAGTACTTC
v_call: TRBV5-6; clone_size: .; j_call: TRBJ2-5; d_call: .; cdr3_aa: CASSVNRAETQYF; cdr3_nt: TGTGCCAGCAGCGTGAACAGGGCAGAGACCCAGTACTTC
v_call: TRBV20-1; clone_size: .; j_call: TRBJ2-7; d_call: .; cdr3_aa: CSASPAYEQYF; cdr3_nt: TGCAGTGCTAGCCCCGCCTACGAGCAGTACTTC
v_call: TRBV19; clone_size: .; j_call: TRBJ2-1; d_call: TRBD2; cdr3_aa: CASSIPRWVAGSSYNEQFF; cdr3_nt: TGTGCCAGTAGTATCCCAAGATGGGTAGCGGGAAGCTCCTACAATGAGCAGTTCTTC
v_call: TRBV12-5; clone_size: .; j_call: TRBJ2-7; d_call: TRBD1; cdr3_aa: CASGLGTGTYEQYF; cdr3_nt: TGTGCTAGTGGTTTGGGGACAGGGACCTACGAGCAGTACTTC
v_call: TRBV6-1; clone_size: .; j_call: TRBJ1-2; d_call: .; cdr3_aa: CASSESGSYGYTF; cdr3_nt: TGTGCCAGCAGTGAATCGGGGAGCTATGGCTACACCTTC
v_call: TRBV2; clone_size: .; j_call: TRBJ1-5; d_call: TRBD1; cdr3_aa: CASSVDRGNQPQHF; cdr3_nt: TGTGCCAGCAGTGTGGACAGGGGAAATCAGCCCCAGCATTTT
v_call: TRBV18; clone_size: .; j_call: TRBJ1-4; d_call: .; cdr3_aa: CASSRDEKLFF; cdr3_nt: TGTGCCAGCTCGCGGGATGAAAAACTGTTTTTT
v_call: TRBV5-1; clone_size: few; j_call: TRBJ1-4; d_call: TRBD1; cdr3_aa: CASSFYQGANEKLFF; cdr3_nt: TGCGCCAGCAGCTTCTACCAGGGGGCGAATGAAAAACTGTTTTTT
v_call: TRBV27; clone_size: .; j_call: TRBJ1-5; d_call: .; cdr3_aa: CATSVRGPQPQHF; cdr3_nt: TGTGCCACCTCCGTCAGGGGCCCTCAGCCCCAGCATTTT
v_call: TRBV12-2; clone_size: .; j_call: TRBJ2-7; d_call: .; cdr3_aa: CASRKLAGGTYEQYF; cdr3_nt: TGTGCAAGTCGCAAACTAGCGGGAGGCACCTACGAGCAGTACTTC
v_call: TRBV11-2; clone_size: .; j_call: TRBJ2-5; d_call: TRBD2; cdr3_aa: CASSPGGAGGPTRETQYF; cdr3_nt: TGTGCCAGCAGCCCCGGTGGGGCGGGAGGGCCCACTCGGGAGACCCAGTACTTC
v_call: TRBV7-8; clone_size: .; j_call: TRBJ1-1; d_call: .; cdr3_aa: CASSSPLNTEAFF; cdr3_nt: TGTGCCAGCAGCTCTCCCTTGAACACTGAAGCTTTCTTT
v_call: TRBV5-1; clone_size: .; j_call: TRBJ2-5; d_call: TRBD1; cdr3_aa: CASSMTGLRQTQYF; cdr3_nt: TGCGCCAGCAGTATGACAGGGCTCAGGCAGACCCAGTACTTC